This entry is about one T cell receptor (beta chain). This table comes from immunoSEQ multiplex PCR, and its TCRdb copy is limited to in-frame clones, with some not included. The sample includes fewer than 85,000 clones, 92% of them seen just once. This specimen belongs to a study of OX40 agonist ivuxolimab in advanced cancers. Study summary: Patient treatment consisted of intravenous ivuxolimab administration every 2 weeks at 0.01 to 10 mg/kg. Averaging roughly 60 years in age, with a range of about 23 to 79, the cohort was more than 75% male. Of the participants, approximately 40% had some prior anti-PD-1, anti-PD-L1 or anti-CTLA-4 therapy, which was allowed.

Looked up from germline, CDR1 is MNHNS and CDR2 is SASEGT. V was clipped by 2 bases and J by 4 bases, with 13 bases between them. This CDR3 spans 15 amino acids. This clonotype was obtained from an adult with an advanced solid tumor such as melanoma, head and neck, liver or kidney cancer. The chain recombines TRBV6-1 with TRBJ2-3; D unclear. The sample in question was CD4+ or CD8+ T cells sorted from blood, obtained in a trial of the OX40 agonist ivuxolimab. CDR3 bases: TGTGCCAGCAGTGAATCCCAGGAACCCGCAGATACGCAGTATTTT. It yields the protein CASSESQEPADTQYF.